The entry that follows covers one TCR beta chain sequence. The sample originates from a study of blood T cell repertoires in COVID-19. Looking at the study overall: COVID-19 samples from acute and convalescent phases originated in the United States, Italy and Spain. PBMCs, B-cell-depleted T cells, or T cells provided the cDNA or gDNA that made up the material.

The CDR3 is 14 residues long. Germline V lookup: CDR1 LGHNA, CDR2 YSLEER. V gave up 7 bases and J gave up 4 bases; unmatched junction bases: 9. Per the study methods: Reference gene primer amplification in the assay estimated nucleated cell counts. This table comes from immunoSEQ multiplex PCR, and its TCRdb copy is limited to in-frame clones, with some not included. The V and J calls and clone size come from that table; D and trimming were worked out from the DNA. Of 130,000 or so clones in the sample, about four fifths are singletons; the top ten hold 5.5% to 6%. Sequencing was carried out using peripheral blood. The rearrangement uses TRBV4-3 and TRBJ1-1, with TRBD1 identical over 7 bases. This sequence originates from a man aged 80 or over with active or convalescent COVID-19. CDR3 region: CASKPDRVVTEAFF. The CDR3 nucleotides are TGCGCCAGCAAACCAGACAGGGTTGTCACTGAAGCTTTCTTT.